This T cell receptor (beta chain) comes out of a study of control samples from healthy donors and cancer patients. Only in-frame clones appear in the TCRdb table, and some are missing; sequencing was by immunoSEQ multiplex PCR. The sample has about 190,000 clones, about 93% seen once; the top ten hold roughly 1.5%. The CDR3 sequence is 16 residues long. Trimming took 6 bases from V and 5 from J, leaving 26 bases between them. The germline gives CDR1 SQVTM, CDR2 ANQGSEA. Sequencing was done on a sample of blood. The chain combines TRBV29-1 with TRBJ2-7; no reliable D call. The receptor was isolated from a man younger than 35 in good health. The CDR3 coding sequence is TGCAGCGTCCCAACACTTTCCACGCCGACTGATAACGAGCAGTACTTC. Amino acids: CSVPTLSTPTDNEQYF.